A single T cell receptor beta chain is shown here with its context. What it recognizes is unknown. Reverse transcribing all isolated RNA meant expressed TCRB transcripts were sequenced. Regulatory, naive and central memory T cell samples averaged approximately 3.5 million reads. Repertoires were generated with immunoSEQ multiplex PCR, while TCRdb's copy carries only in-frame clones and drops some. The table has 330,000 or so clones, 12% to 15% seen once. This record comes from a study of beta chain features in type 1 diabetes. This CDR3 has 17 residues. Trimming cost V 2 bases and J 3 bases; bases outside gene matches: 13. CD45RO/CCR7/CD25/CD127/CD95/CD27 separated CD4+ naive, central memory, regulatory and stem cell-like memory cells by sorting. The study's findings and limits: Equally in patients and controls, shorter templates might have been favored by PCR.

Sequencing was performed on central memory CD4+ T cells from blood. The rearrangement joins TRBV23-1 to TRBJ2-7; 7 bases fit TRBD1. TRBV23-1 is marked as an open reading frame, function uncertain. The sequence came from a man aged 30 to 45 in good health. CDR3 sequence: CASSQNWAWGQFYEQYV. As DNA, the CDR3 is TGCGCCAGCAGTCAAAATTGGGCTTGGGGACAGTTCTACGAGCAGTACGTC.